This is a list of T cell receptor beta chains from one sample in a study of response to subunit inactivated influenza vaccine. One entry per CDR3 protein, called by TCRdb with MiXCR from the RT-PCR reads. Altogether some 550,000 distinct CDR3 sequences are present, roughly a quarter being singletons, with the ten largest covering under 3.5%. The data also belong to a second study, concerning T cells expressing NK-cell markers.

Sequenced material: CD4+ T cells sorted from PBMCs, taken roughly 13 days after vaccination. The receptors here all came from a man aged 45-65 years who received an inactivated influenza vaccine. Each CDR3 is given with its conserved first and last residue. The D gene is left open where the match is weak. The size of a clone is reported for some rows only, either as once, few or many, or as a class for expanded clones.

V gene: TRBV12-3/TRBV12-4; clone size: few; D gene: -; J gene: TRBJ1-5; CDR3 protein: CASSTGGTSNQPQHF; CDR3 DNA: TGTGCCAGCAGCACTGGGGGAACAAGCAATCAGCCCCAGCATTTT
V gene: TRBV20-1; clone size: -; D gene: TRBD2; J gene: TRBJ2-3; CDR3 protein: CSGYGLREAGSTDTQYF; CDR3 DNA: TGCAGTGGATACGGCCTCCGGGAGGCGGGTAGCACAGATACGCAGTATTTT
V gene: TRBV25-1; clone size: -; D gene: -; J gene: TRBJ1-1; CDR3 protein: CASSGVPMNTEAFF; CDR3 DNA: TGTGCCAGCAGTGGAGTCCCCATGAACACTGAAGCTTTCTTT
V gene: TRBV29-1; clone size: many; D gene: TRBD1; J gene: TRBJ1-2; CDR3 protein: CSVVGQGNYGYTF; CDR3 DNA: TGCAGCGTTGTGGGACAGGGAAACTATGGCTACACCTTC
V gene: TRBV9; clone size: once; D gene: TRBD2; J gene: TRBJ2-3; CDR3 protein: CASSTPGGGVDTQYF; CDR3 DNA: TGTGCCAGCAGCACCCCCGGCGGGGGGGTGGATACGCAGTATTTT
V gene: TRBV10-3; clone size: once; D gene: TRBD2; J gene: TRBJ2-3; CDR3 protein: CAIRPGTSGPDTQYF; CDR3 DNA: TGTGCCATCAGACCCGGGACTAGCGGCCCAGATACGCAGTATTTT
V gene: TRBV6-1; clone size: few; D gene: -; J gene: TRBJ1-1; CDR3 protein: CASKLETGSNTEAFF; CDR3 DNA: TGTGCCAGCAAGCTCGAGACAGGATCGAACACTGAAGCTTTCTTT
V gene: TRBV6-1; clone size: -; D gene: TRBD2; J gene: TRBJ2-3; CDR3 protein: CASRPFLAGHTDTQYF; CDR3 DNA: TGTGCCAGCAGGCCCTTCCTAGCGGGGCACACAGATACGCAGTATTTT
V gene: TRBV5-1; clone size: few; D gene: TRBD2; J gene: TRBJ2-2; CDR3 protein: CASSPAAGSATGELFF; CDR3 DNA: TGCGCCAGCAGCCCAGCAGCGGGGTCGGCCACCGGGGAGCTGTTTTTT
V gene: TRBV10-3; clone size: few; D gene: TRBD2; J gene: TRBJ2-5; CDR3 protein: CAISEGGLAGQETQYF; CDR3 DNA: TGTGCCATCAGTGAGGGGGGACTAGCGGGACAAGAGACCCAGTACTTC
V gene: TRBV7-2; clone size: -; D gene: -; J gene: TRBJ2-5; CDR3 protein: CASSLGGYETQYF; CDR3 DNA: TGTGCCAGCAGCTTAGGGGGGTACGAGACCCAGTACTTC
V gene: TRBV6-2/TRBV6-3; clone size: -; D gene: TRBD1; J gene: TRBJ2-3; CDR3 protein: CASKSYRDRASRFTSTDTQYF; CDR3 DNA: TGTGCCAGCAAATCCTACAGGGACAGGGCTAGCCGATTTACTAGCACAGATACGCAGTATTTT
V gene: TRBV5-1; clone size: -; D gene: -; J gene: TRBJ2-3; CDR3 protein: CASSLGGPAQDTQYF; CDR3 DNA: TGCGCCAGCAGCTTGGGAGGGCCCGCTCAAGATACGCAGTATTTT
V gene: TRBV20-1; clone size: once; D gene: TRBD1; J gene: TRBJ2-7; CDR3 protein: CSARGLKGQGVHEQYF; CDR3 DNA: TGCAGTGCTAGAGGCTTGAAGGGACAGGGCGTCCACGAGCAGTACTTC
V gene: TRBV29-1; clone size: few; D gene: TRBD2; J gene: TRBJ2-2; CDR3 protein: CSVGAGTSHTGELFF; CDR3 DNA: TGCAGCGTGGGGGCCGGGACTAGCCACACCGGGGAGCTGTTTTTT
V gene: TRBV20-1; clone size: -; D gene: TRBD2; J gene: TRBJ2-7; CDR3 protein: CSARASAGGRVDEQYF; CDR3 DNA: TGCAGTGCTAGAGCTAGCGCCGGCGGGAGGGTTGACGAGCAGTACTTC
V gene: TRBV29-1; clone size: -; D gene: -; J gene: TRBJ2-1; CDR3 protein: CSVKEQGSYNEQFF; CDR3 DNA: TGCAGCGTTAAGGAGCAGGGCTCCTACAATGAGCAGTTCTTC
V gene: TRBV12-3/TRBV12-4; clone size: few; D gene: -; J gene: TRBJ2-5; CDR3 protein: CASREAGQETQYF; CDR3 DNA: TGTGCCAGCAGGGAAGCAGGCCAAGAGACCCAGTACTTC
V gene: TRBV5-5; clone size: -; D gene: -; J gene: TRBJ2-5; CDR3 protein: CASSPDLIRTETQYF; CDR3 DNA: TGTGCCAGCAGCCCTGACCTTATTAGGACGGAGACCCAGTACTTC
V gene: TRBV20-1; clone size: -; D gene: TRBD1; J gene: TRBJ2-7; CDR3 protein: CSPRVTGENEQYF; CDR3 DNA: TGCAGTCCTAGAGTGACAGGGGAAAACGAGCAGTACTTC
V gene: TRBV6-6; clone size: few; D gene: -; J gene: TRBJ2-7; CDR3 protein: CASSEESSYEQYF; CDR3 DNA: TGTGCCAGCAGTGAGGAGAGCTCCTACGAGCAGTACTTC
V gene: TRBV29-1; clone size: few; D gene: -; J gene: TRBJ1-1; CDR3 protein: CSVVGLGNTEAFF; CDR3 DNA: TGCAGCGTTGTGGGCCTAGGGAACACTGAAGCTTTCTTT
V gene: TRBV7-9; clone size: -; D gene: -; J gene: TRBJ2-5; CDR3 protein: CASSPRPTAVWQTQYF; CDR3 DNA: TGTGCCAGCAGCCCACGCCCCACCGCAGTATGGCAGACCCAGTACTTC
V gene: TRBV7-2; clone size: -; D gene: TRBD2; J gene: TRBJ2-1; CDR3 protein: CASSLSGLAGVNEQFF; CDR3 DNA: TGTGCCAGCAGCTTGTCGGGACTAGCGGGAGTCAATGAGCAGTTCTTC
V gene: TRBV7-8; clone size: few; D gene: TRBD1; J gene: TRBJ1-5; CDR3 protein: CASSLATPAGTGSNQPQHF; CDR3 DNA: TGTGCCAGCAGCTTAGCAACGCCAGCCGGGACAGGGAGCAATCAGCCCCAGCATTTT
V gene: TRBV9; clone size: -; D gene: -; J gene: TRBJ2-1; CDR3 protein: CASSPGSEQFF; CDR3 DNA: TGTGCCAGCAGCCCGGGGTCGGAGCAGTTCTTC
V gene: TRBV6-1; clone size: -; D gene: TRBD1; J gene: TRBJ1-4; CDR3 protein: CASILERGQGVEKLFF; CDR3 DNA: TGTGCCAGCATCCTCGAAAGGGGACAGGGTGTTGAAAAACTGTTTTTT
V gene: TRBV2; clone size: -; D gene: TRBD2; J gene: TRBJ2-3; CDR3 protein: CASRPGLAGNTQYF; CDR3 DNA: TGTGCCAGCAGACCGGGACTAGCGGGAAATACGCAGTATTTT
V gene: TRBV15; clone size: -; D gene: -; J gene: TRBJ1-3; CDR3 protein: CATSSARTPGNTIYF; CDR3 DNA: TGTGCCACCAGCAGTGCCAGGACCCCTGGAAACACCATATATTTT
V gene: TRBV7-2; clone size: -; D gene: TRBD2; J gene: TRBJ2-7; CDR3 protein: CARSLVQRDGQYF; CDR3 DNA: TGTGCCCGCAGCTTAGTCCAGCGGGACGGCCAGTACTTC
V gene: TRBV2; clone size: -; D gene: -; J gene: TRBJ2-1; CDR3 protein: CASSTLGSRGSSYNEQFF; CDR3 DNA: TGTGCCAGCAGTACTCTGGGCTCTAGAGGAAGCTCCTACAATGAGCAGTTCTTC
V gene: TRBV28; clone size: -; D gene: TRBD1; J gene: TRBJ1-4; CDR3 protein: CASSAPGTANEKLFF; CDR3 DNA: TGTGCCAGCAGCGCGCCAGGGACAGCTAATGAAAAACTGTTTTTT
V gene: TRBV7-7; clone size: -; D gene: -; J gene: TRBJ2-5; CDR3 protein: CASSDPGFSETQYF; CDR3 DNA: TGTGCCAGCAGCGATCCGGGCTTTTCAGAGACCCAGTACTTC
V gene: TRBV19; clone size: few; D gene: TRBD1; J gene: TRBJ2-7; CDR3 protein: CASSPAGTGDSGNEQYF; CDR3 DNA: TGTGCCAGTAGTCCCGCCGGGACAGGGGATTCCGGGAACGAGCAGTACTTC
V gene: TRBV7-9; clone size: few; D gene: -; J gene: TRBJ2-5; CDR3 protein: CASSLGRGEETQYF; CDR3 DNA: TGTGCCAGCAGCTTAGGACGTGGTGAAGAGACCCAGTACTTC
V gene: TRBV7-9; clone size: few; D gene: -; J gene: TRBJ2-5; CDR3 protein: CASSLGPRDAQYF; CDR3 DNA: TGTGCCAGCAGCTTAGGGCCCCGGGACGCCCAGTACTTC
V gene: TRBV12-3/TRBV12-4; clone size: -; D gene: TRBD1; J gene: TRBJ1-2; CDR3 protein: CASSSTPGTGVYGYTF; CDR3 DNA: TGTGCCAGCAGTAGCACTCCCGGGACAGGGGTCTATGGCTACACCTTC
V gene: TRBV18; clone size: -; D gene: -; J gene: TRBJ2-1; CDR3 protein: CASSPRRNDEQFF; CDR3 DNA: TGTGCCAGCTCACCACGGAGAAACGATGAGCAGTTCTTC
V gene: TRBV12-3/TRBV12-4; clone size: -; D gene: -; J gene: TRBJ2-2; CDR3 protein: CASREQGHGELFF; CDR3 DNA: TGTGCCAGCAGGGAACAGGGCCACGGGGAGCTGTTTTTT
V gene: TRBV5-1; clone size: -; D gene: -; J gene: TRBJ1-1; CDR3 protein: CASSFGGGRAEAFF; CDR3 DNA: TGCGCCAGCAGTTTTGGGGGCGGTAGGGCTGAAGCTTTCTTT
V gene: TRBV7-2; clone size: -; D gene: TRBD1; J gene: TRBJ1-1; CDR3 protein: CASSTVSGGGTEAFF; CDR3 DNA: TGTGCCAGCAGCACCGTATCAGGGGGGGGCACTGAAGCTTTCTTT
V gene: TRBV5-1; clone size: -; D gene: -; J gene: TRBJ2-7; CDR3 protein: CASSLEAQGYEQYF; CDR3 DNA: TGCGCCAGCAGCTTGGAGGCGCAGGGCTACGAGCAGTACTTC
V gene: TRBV7-9; clone size: -; D gene: -; J gene: TRBJ1-2; CDR3 protein: CASSRGEVSNYGYTF; CDR3 DNA: TGTGCCAGCAGCCGCGGTGAGGTGTCTAACTATGGCTACACCTTC
V gene: TRBV5-1; clone size: few; D gene: -; J gene: TRBJ1-1; CDR3 protein: CASSLALGRNTEAFF; CDR3 DNA: TGCGCCAGCAGCTTGGCGCTGGGGCGAAACACTGAAGCTTTCTTT
V gene: TRBV7-9; clone size: many; D gene: -; J gene: TRBJ1-1; CDR3 protein: CASSSDMNTEAFF; CDR3 DNA: TGTGCCAGCTCCTCGGATATGAACACTGAAGCTTTCTTT
V gene: TRBV6-5; clone size: -; D gene: TRBD1; J gene: TRBJ1-2; CDR3 protein: CASSSRGQGHGYTF; CDR3 DNA: TGTGCCAGCAGTTCTCGCGGACAGGGGCACGGCTACACCTTC
V gene: TRBV12-3/TRBV12-4; clone size: few; D gene: -; J gene: TRBJ1-1; CDR3 protein: CASSPDTGGNEAFF; CDR3 DNA: TGTGCCAGCAGCCCCGACACCGGTGGCAATGAAGCTTTCTTT
V gene: TRBV23-1; clone size: -; D gene: TRBD2; J gene: TRBJ2-1; CDR3 protein: CASSQPPGLADSYNEQFF; CDR3 DNA: TGCGCCAGCAGTCAACCGCCGGGACTAGCGGATTCCTACAATGAGCAGTTCTTC
V gene: TRBV2; clone size: -; D gene: -; J gene: TRBJ2-7; CDR3 protein: CASRQTYEQYF; CDR3 DNA: TGTGCCAGCCGACAGACTTACGAGCAGTACTTC
V gene: TRBV6-2/TRBV6-3; clone size: -; D gene: -; J gene: TRBJ1-1; CDR3 protein: CASNTRGGHMNTEAFF; CDR3 DNA: TGTGCCAGCAACACCCGGGGAGGGCACATGAACACTGAAGCTTTCTTT
V gene: TRBV2; clone size: few; D gene: -; J gene: TRBJ2-2; CDR3 protein: CASTWTAAGTGELFF; CDR3 DNA: TGTGCCAGCACGTGGACAGCTGCCGGGACCGGGGAGCTGTTTTTT
V gene: TRBV5-1; clone size: -; D gene: -; J gene: TRBJ2-1; CDR3 protein: CASSLASSSSYNEQFF; CDR3 DNA: TGCGCCAGCAGCTTGGCCAGTTCCTCTTCCTACAATGAGCAGTTCTTC
V gene: TRBV27; clone size: few; D gene: TRBD1; J gene: TRBJ1-2; CDR3 protein: CASSHLAQGAIYGYTF; CDR3 DNA: TGTGCCAGCAGCCATCTCGCACAGGGGGCGATCTATGGCTACACCTTC